This record looks at one T cell receptor beta chain sequence and its context. Its antigen is still unknown. These data originate in a study of blood T cells in healthy people across ages. Background on the study: Template switching captured about one barcoded beta molecule per two T cells. General observations from the study: Diversity of TCR beta per million T cells declined in a roughly linear way with age. In these data, TCR beta diversity tracked strongly with naive T cell percentage. It was the long-lived donors that had more naive CD4+ cells and higher diversity than aged donors.

Together with a sample-barcoded 5' primer, a J-beta primer mix was included in a second PCR lasting about 7 to 11 cycles. TCRdb itself ran the 5' RACE reads through MiXCR, one entry per CDR3 protein. The table lists about 1.5 million distinct CDR3 sequences, under 55% of them singletons. The germline V and J ends were trimmed by 3 bases and 2 bases, with 8 bases remaining between them. The CDR3 extends over 14 amino acids. Germline V gene lookup returns CDR1 MGHRA and CDR2 YSYEKL. The rearrangement links TRBV4-1 to TRBJ2-1; weak D call: TRBD2 (6 bases). This TCR was recovered from a woman aged 18-30 years in good health. The sequencing sample was made of blood. CDR3 in DNA: TGCGCCAGCAGCCATCCGGGAGCCTACAATGAGCAGTTCTTC. Translation: CASSHPGAYNEQFF.